This T cell receptor beta chain is from a study of blood T cells in healthy people across ages. Overall study results and limits: TCR beta diversity correlated strongly with naive T cell percentage.

Primers used in a second PCR of about 6 to 11 cycles were a sample-barcoded 5' primer and a J-beta primer mix. Samples each returned at least 2.5 million CDR3-containing paired-end reads. Using its own MiXCR run on the 5' RACE reads, TCRdb lists one record per CDR3 protein. The sample holds hundreds of thousands of distinct CDR3 sequences; 56% are singletons and the top ten take roughly 26%. On this clonotype: Antigen specificity is unknown.

The V gene's germline CDR1 is SSHAT and CDR2 FNYEAQ (reference sequence). V was clipped by 1 base and J by 2 bases, with 12 bases between them. The CDR3 has 15 residues. V usage is TRBV7-7 and J usage is TRBJ2-7; tentative D call: TRBD1 (5 bases). The sample was blood. The receptor was derived from a man in his forties or fifties in good health. CDR3 sequence reads: CASSLEGAPAYEQYF. Here the CDR3 DNA reads TGTGCCAGCAGCTTAGAAGGGGCTCCCGCCTACGAGCAGTACTTC.